A few counts support the clone carrying this T cell receptor (beta chain). What it binds is not known. This CDR3 region has 14 residues. V lost 5 bases to trimming and J lost 2 bases, with 13 bases between them. The germline V gene encodes CDR1 SGHTA and CDR2 FQGNSA. This sample stems from a study of cytomegalovirus exposure and HLA in healthy donors. Across the whole study: Findings of an earlier analysis included 90 million to 120 million unique TCR beta sequences from 190 million or so T cells. Study-wide results and caveats: Accurate predictions that matched the HLA-A and HLA-B alleles of most subjects were reportedly made from TCR beta sequences. Links to common viral pathogens appeared, in a later analysis, for several of the most significant clusters. Most likely, a cluster of highly shared sequence variants arose as a sequencing artifact.

Vbeta (60) and Jbeta (13) primers were used in the PCR. Profiling relied on immunoSEQ multiplex PCR, and the TCRdb table lists in-frame clones only, not all of them. The sample consists of about 160,000 clones, about four fifths of them appearing once. The clonotype was recovered from a girl aged 5 to 17 in good health and CMV-seropositive. Sequenced input: PBMCs. The genes are TRBV7-2 and TRBJ2-7; D not resolved. The CDR3 DNA sequence: TGTGCCAGCAGCGATTTCTACCCCCCCTACGAGCAGTACTTC. Amino acid sequence: CASSDFYPPYEQYF.